This T cell receptor (beta chain) was sequenced during a study of blood T cell repertoires in COVID-19. Study in general: The origin of the acute and convalescent COVID-19 samples was the United States, Italy and Spain.

From germline, CDR1 is SGHAT and CDR2 FQNNGV. This CDR3 has 17 residues. J gave up 1 base and V 5 bases, and 6 bases lay outside the gene matches. Participants were placed into cohorts based on the clinical history they reported. In the study's own analysis: Scientists estimated how many nucleated cells there were by amplifying reference gene primers. Clones were sequenced by immunoSEQ multiplex PCR, and TCRdb holds only the in-frame ones, with some missing. The V and J calls and the clone size are those of that table, but D and trimming were determined from the DNA. The data show fewer than 350,000 clones, 85% seen once.

The sample taken for sequencing was PBMCs or T cells enriched from blood (not recorded which). The TCR originated in a woman aged 25 to 39 who had been exposed to COVID-19. The V and J genes are TRBV11-2 and TRBJ2-2; 11 positions match TRBD2. CDR3 DNA sequence: TGTGCCAGCAGCCCGCCCGGACTAGCGGGGAACACCGGGGAGCTGTTTTTT. This gives the protein CASSPPGLAGNTGELFF.